This section outlines one T cell receptor beta chain sequence together with its context. Other DNA sequences of this sample code for an identical CDR3. Sequenced by immunoSEQ multiplex PCR; TCRdb stores in-frame clones only, minus some. The data show about 480,000 clones, with 79% seen just once and 13% held by the top ten. The data belong to a study of shared clonotypes between healthy human individuals. This CDR3 is built from 15 residues. The V gene end was trimmed by 1 base and the J gene end by 2 bases; junction bases not matched to a gene: 3. Looked up from germline, CDR1 is SGHNT and CDR2 is YENEEA.

The TCR sequence derives from a woman in her 40s in good health. Some clones in this sample may be carry-over from other donors' samples. Sequencing was carried out using PBMCs. The rearrangement joins TRBV11-3 to TRBJ2-7, with 9 bases lining up with TRBD2. In nucleotides, the CDR3 is TGTGCCAGCAGCTTAGCTAGCGGGGAAACCTACGAGCAGTACTTC. Translating it yields CASSLASGETYEQYF.